This record covers a single T cell receptor (beta chain). As yet, its antigen is unknown. These data are taken from a study of T cell responses to AZD1222 COVID-19 vaccine. Study conclusions and caveats: Reportedly, nearly half the spike-specific TCRs target unmutated variant regions.

This table comes from immunoSEQ multiplex PCR, and its TCRdb copy is limited to in-frame clones, with some not included. Found here are under 200,000 clones, approximately 95% of them singletons; the top ten hold about 4%. The origin of this receptor is an adult in good health. The specimen was peripheral blood, collected on day 0 of AZD1222 vaccination.

CDR3 sequence reads: CASSIPGELFF. The CDR3 DNA reads as TGTGCCAGTAGTATTCCCGGGGAGCTGTTTTTT. V gene TRBV19 combines with J gene TRBJ2-2, with D unresolved. V was pared by 3 bases and J by 6 bases, with 2 bases between. This CDR3 has 11 residues. CDR1 is LNHDA and CDR2 is SQIVND in the germline V gene (reference sequence). Supplemented by reference TRBV19 and TRBJ2-2, the full variable domain reads DGGITQSPKYLFRKEGQNVTLSCEQNLNHDAMYWYRQDPGQGLRLIYYSQIVNDFQKGDIAEGYSVSREKKESFPLTVTSAQKNPTAFYLCASSIPGELFFGEGSRLTVL.